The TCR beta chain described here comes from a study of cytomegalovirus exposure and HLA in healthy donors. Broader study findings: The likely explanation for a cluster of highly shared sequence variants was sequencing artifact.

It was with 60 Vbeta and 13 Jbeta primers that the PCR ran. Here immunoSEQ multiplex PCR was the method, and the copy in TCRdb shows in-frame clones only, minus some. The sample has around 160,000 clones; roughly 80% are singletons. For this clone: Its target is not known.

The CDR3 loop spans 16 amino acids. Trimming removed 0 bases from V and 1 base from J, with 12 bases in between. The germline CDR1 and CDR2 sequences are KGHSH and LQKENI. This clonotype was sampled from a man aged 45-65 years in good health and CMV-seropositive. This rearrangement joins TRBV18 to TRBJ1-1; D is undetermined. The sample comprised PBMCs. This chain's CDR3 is CASSPPSGRRNTEAFF. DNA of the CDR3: TGTGCCAGCTCACCACCGTCTGGTCGTAGGAACACTGAAGCTTTCTTT. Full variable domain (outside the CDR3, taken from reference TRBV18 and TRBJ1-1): NAGVMQNPRHLVRRRGQEARLRCSPMKGHSHVYWYRQLPEEGLKFMVYLQKENIIDESGMPKERFSAEFPKEGPSILRIQQVVRGDSAAYFCASSPPSGRRNTEAFFGQGTRLTVV.